The rows below give T cell receptor beta chains drawn from one sample of a study of blood T cell repertoires in COVID-19. Using immunoSEQ multiplex PCR, the repertoire was profiled, and TCRdb retains in-frame clones only, with some absent. The profile shows 65,000 to 85,000 clones, 86% of them singletons. Input material: peripheral blood. The receptors were sampled from a man aged 50 to 59 with active COVID-19. Each CDR3 is given with its conserved first and last residue. Fields, in order: J gene, V gene, D gene, clone size, CDR3 DNA, CDR3 protein. A D gene is named only where the DNA matches it firmly. Clone size is given for some rows only: seen once, a few or many times, or a class if the clone is expanded.

j_gene: TRBJ2-7; v_gene: TRBV6-5; d_gene: TRBD2; abundance: -; CDR3nt: TGTGCCAGCAGTTACTCTAGCGGGAGGGCCAACGAGCAGTACTTC; CDR3aa: CASSYSSGRANEQYF
j_gene: TRBJ1-6; v_gene: TRBV7-2; d_gene: -; abundance: -; CDR3nt: TGTGCCAGCAGCCTACAGAGCTCCTATAATTCACCCCTCCACTTT; CDR3aa: CASSLQSSYNSPLHF
j_gene: TRBJ2-1; v_gene: TRBV5-4; d_gene: -; abundance: -; CDR3nt: TGTGCCAGCAGCTCCCCGGGGGTTGGCTACAATGAGCAGTTCTTC; CDR3aa: CASSSPGVGYNEQFF
j_gene: TRBJ2-7; v_gene: TRBV7-2; d_gene: -; abundance: -; CDR3nt: TGTGCCAGCAGTCCCAGCGCCGAGCAGTACTTC; CDR3aa: CASSPSAEQYF
j_gene: TRBJ1-6; v_gene: TRBV18; d_gene: TRBD1; abundance: few; CDR3nt: TGTGCCAGCTCACGCCGGGACAGGGGCTGGGATTCACCCCTCCACTTT; CDR3aa: CASSRRDRGWDSPLHF
j_gene: TRBJ2-5; v_gene: TRBV6-5; d_gene: TRBD2; abundance: -; CDR3nt: TGTGCCAGCGGGAGGGGCGAGGAGACCCAGTACTTC; CDR3aa: CASGRGEETQYF
j_gene: TRBJ2-5; v_gene: TRBV11-3; d_gene: -; abundance: -; CDR3nt: TGTGCCAGCAGCCCTTGGCAGGGCCTTAACCAAGAGACCCAGTACTTC; CDR3aa: CASSPWQGLNQETQYF
j_gene: TRBJ2-1; v_gene: TRBV12-2; d_gene: -; abundance: -; CDR3nt: TGTGCAAGTCGCTCTGGACTAACTAACAATGAGCAGTTCTTC; CDR3aa: CASRSGLTNNEQFF
j_gene: TRBJ1-4; v_gene: TRBV29-1; d_gene: -; abundance: -; CDR3nt: TGCAGCGTACGGGATGCCCAGCTAGGAGAAAAACTGTTTTTT; CDR3aa: CSVRDAQLGEKLFF
j_gene: TRBJ2-1; v_gene: TRBV28; d_gene: TRBD1; abundance: -; CDR3nt: TGTGCCAGCAGTTCCCCCCCTTTTCAGGGGGTTGGTGAGCAGTTCTTC; CDR3aa: CASSSPPFQGVGEQFF
j_gene: TRBJ2-1; v_gene: TRBV29-1; d_gene: TRBD1; abundance: -; CDR3nt: TGCAGCGTCGTCGGGACAGGGGTTCGGCATGAGCAGTTCTTC; CDR3aa: CSVVGTGVRHEQFF
j_gene: TRBJ2-5; v_gene: TRBV7-8; d_gene: TRBD1; abundance: -; CDR3nt: TGTGCCAGCAATCCCCCCCTGGACAGGGGGGAGACCCAGTACTTC; CDR3aa: CASNPPLDRGETQYF
j_gene: TRBJ1-6; v_gene: TRBV7-8; d_gene: -; abundance: -; CDR3nt: TGTGCCAGCAGCTCTCAGGGGACGTATAATTCACCCCTCCACTTT; CDR3aa: CASSSQGTYNSPLHF
j_gene: TRBJ1-1; v_gene: TRBV29-1; d_gene: TRBD1; abundance: -; CDR3nt: TGCAGCGGAGGGACAGACCGACCGAACACTGAAGCTTTCTTT; CDR3aa: CSGGTDRPNTEAFF
j_gene: TRBJ2-3; v_gene: TRBV2; d_gene: -; abundance: -; CDR3nt: TGTGCCAGCAGTGAAGACTACGCAGGGGCGGCAGATACGCAGTATTTT; CDR3aa: CASSEDYAGAADTQYF
j_gene: TRBJ1-2; v_gene: TRBV11-2; d_gene: -; abundance: -; CDR3nt: TGTGCCAGCAGCGCGTACAGGGGCTACACCTTC; CDR3aa: CASSAYRGYTF
j_gene: TRBJ2-2; v_gene: TRBV7-2; d_gene: -; abundance: -; CDR3nt: TGTGCCAGCAGCCTCGTACAGAACACCGGGGAGCTGTTTTTT; CDR3aa: CASSLVQNTGELFF
j_gene: TRBJ2-1; v_gene: TRBV19; d_gene: -; abundance: -; CDR3nt: TGTGCCAGTACCACTAAGGGGACTCAAGGCCCTCTTATCTACAATGAGCAGTTCTTC; CDR3aa: CASTTKGTQGPLIYNEQFF
j_gene: TRBJ1-1; v_gene: TRBV7-9; d_gene: -; abundance: few; CDR3nt: TGTGCCAGCAGCTTTCCCAGTTTGGCTTTCTTT; CDR3aa: CASSFPSLAFF
j_gene: TRBJ1-2; v_gene: TRBV23-1; d_gene: TRBD1; abundance: -; CDR3nt: TGCGCCAGCAGTCAAAATCCGACAGGGGATTACTATGGCTACACCTTC; CDR3aa: CASSQNPTGDYYGYTF
j_gene: TRBJ2-7; v_gene: TRBV6-2/TRBV6-3; d_gene: TRBD2; abundance: -; CDR3nt: TGTGCCAGCAGTTACAGGACTAGCGCATCAAAAATATACGAGCAGTACTTC; CDR3aa: CASSYRTSASKIYEQYF
j_gene: TRBJ2-7; v_gene: TRBV27; d_gene: -; abundance: once; CDR3nt: TGTGCCAGCAGTTTAGAGGTGGGACATACTTACGAGCAGTACTTC; CDR3aa: CASSLEVGHTYEQYF
j_gene: TRBJ2-2; v_gene: TRBV10-3; d_gene: TRBD1; abundance: -; CDR3nt: TGTGCCATCCGACAGGGAAAGTCCGGCCCCGGGGAGCTGTTTTTT; CDR3aa: CAIRQGKSGPGELFF
j_gene: TRBJ2-2; v_gene: TRBV4-3; d_gene: -; abundance: once; CDR3nt: TGCGCCAGCAGCCCTTCTCGGAACACCGGGGAGCTGTTTTTT; CDR3aa: CASSPSRNTGELFF
j_gene: TRBJ2-3; v_gene: TRBV4-1; d_gene: -; abundance: -; CDR3nt: TGCGCCAGCAGCCAAGATACCCCAATTACTAGCACAGATACGCAGTATTTT; CDR3aa: CASSQDTPITSTDTQYF
j_gene: TRBJ1-3; v_gene: TRBV7-9; d_gene: -; abundance: -; CDR3nt: TGTGCCAGCAGCTTTTTCGGTGCCTCTGGAAACACCATATATTTT; CDR3aa: CASSFFGASGNTIYF
j_gene: TRBJ2-7; v_gene: TRBV7-8; d_gene: TRBD2; abundance: -; CDR3nt: TGTGCCAGCAGCCCCGGACTAGCGGGGGCCTACGAGCAGTACTTC; CDR3aa: CASSPGLAGAYEQYF
j_gene: TRBJ2-1; v_gene: TRBV6-5; d_gene: TRBD2; abundance: -; CDR3nt: TGTGCCAGCAGTCTAGCGGGAGGGCCCAGTGAGCAGTTCTTC; CDR3aa: CASSLAGGPSEQFF
j_gene: TRBJ1-5; v_gene: TRBV6-1; d_gene: TRBD1; abundance: -; CDR3nt: TGTGCCAGCAGTGAAACCGGACAGGGGAATCAGCCCCAGCATTTT; CDR3aa: CASSETGQGNQPQHF
j_gene: TRBJ1-1; v_gene: TRBV7-9; d_gene: -; abundance: -; CDR3nt: TGTGCCAGCAGCTTAAGTACTACTGAAGCTTTCTTT; CDR3aa: CASSLSTTEAFF
j_gene: TRBJ1-5; v_gene: TRBV15; d_gene: -; abundance: -; CDR3nt: TGTGCCACCAGCAGAACCCCGGGACCAGTCCCCGGGGAGGGCAATCAGCCCCAGCATTTT; CDR3aa: CATSRTPGPVPGEGNQPQHF
j_gene: TRBJ2-7; v_gene: TRBV7-9; d_gene: TRBD1; abundance: -; CDR3nt: TGTGCCAGCAGCAGGACAGGGTACGAGCAGTACTTC; CDR3aa: CASSRTGYEQYF
j_gene: TRBJ2-1; v_gene: TRBV9; d_gene: TRBD2; abundance: -; CDR3nt: TGTGCCAGCAGCGTAGTTACGGGAGGTGCCGAGCAGTTCTTC; CDR3aa: CASSVVTGGAEQFF
j_gene: TRBJ2-3; v_gene: TRBV27; d_gene: -; abundance: -; CDR3nt: TGTGCCAGCAGTTACTTCTCCGCAGGGATGGATACGCAGTATTTT; CDR3aa: CASSYFSAGMDTQYF
j_gene: TRBJ1-1; v_gene: TRBV18; d_gene: -; abundance: -; CDR3nt: TGTGCCAGCTCACCAATCCAGGCGTCAATGGCGAACACTGAAGCTTTCTTT; CDR3aa: CASSPIQASMANTEAFF
j_gene: TRBJ2-5; v_gene: TRBV27; d_gene: -; abundance: -; CDR3nt: TGTGCCAGCAGATCCGGGACTCTTGATAGGGAGACCCAGTACTTC; CDR3aa: CASRSGTLDRETQYF
j_gene: TRBJ2-1; v_gene: TRBV7-2; d_gene: -; abundance: -; CDR3nt: TGTGCCAGCAGCATTAATAGAGATGAGCAGTTCTTC; CDR3aa: CASSINRDEQFF
j_gene: TRBJ2-7; v_gene: TRBV9; d_gene: -; abundance: -; CDR3nt: TGTGCCAGCAGCGTAACAGCATTTTCCTACGAGCAGTACTTC; CDR3aa: CASSVTAFSYEQYF
j_gene: TRBJ1-1; v_gene: TRBV5-8; d_gene: TRBD1; abundance: once; CDR3nt: TGTGCCAGCAGCTTGGGGGCAGGGGGTACGGTGACTGAAGCTTTCTTT; CDR3aa: CASSLGAGGTVTEAFF
j_gene: TRBJ2-3; v_gene: TRBV5-1; d_gene: -; abundance: -; CDR3nt: TGCGCCAGCAGCTTGAGGAACAGCCCCCGTAGGACAGATACGCAGTATTTT; CDR3aa: CASSLRNSPRRTDTQYF
j_gene: TRBJ1-4; v_gene: TRBV19; d_gene: -; abundance: -; CDR3nt: TGTGCCAGTAGTGGCCTAACTAATGAAAAACTGTTTTTT; CDR3aa: CASSGLTNEKLFF
j_gene: TRBJ2-7; v_gene: TRBV29-1; d_gene: TRBD1; abundance: once; CDR3nt: TGCAGCGTTGAAGCCACAGGGGACCTACGCGAGCAGTACTTC; CDR3aa: CSVEATGDLREQYF
j_gene: TRBJ1-2; v_gene: TRBV27; d_gene: TRBD1; abundance: -; CDR3nt: TGTGCCAGCAGCCAACAGGGGGCGTCTGGCTACACCTTC; CDR3aa: CASSQQGASGYTF
j_gene: TRBJ2-3; v_gene: TRBV7-2; d_gene: -; abundance: -; CDR3nt: TGTGCCAGCAGCTCGAGGAGGGGGCTTAGCACAGATACGCAGTATTTT; CDR3aa: CASSSRRGLSTDTQYF
j_gene: TRBJ2-3; v_gene: TRBV7-3; d_gene: TRBD1; abundance: -; CDR3nt: TGTGCCAGCAGCCACGGGACAGGGTGGTCGGAAGATACGCAGTATTTT; CDR3aa: CASSHGTGWSEDTQYF
j_gene: TRBJ2-1; v_gene: TRBV19; d_gene: TRBD2; abundance: -; CDR3nt: TGTGCCAGTCGGAGCGGGAGTCCGAATGAGCAGTTCTTC; CDR3aa: CASRSGSPNEQFF